This T cell receptor (beta chain) was observed in a study of blood T cell repertoires in COVID-19 (dated by TCRdb to between 2020 and 2021). About the study as a whole: Collaborator samples came from the United States, Italy and Spain and covered acute and convalescent phases of COVID-19. The material from the prospective study consisted of cDNA or gDNA derived from T cells, B-cell-depleted T cells, or PBMCs. Subjects who had been exposed to COVID-19, were actively infected with it, or had recovered from it provided the deeply sampled blood TCRbeta repertoires that made up the dataset. The repertoires were released in a freely available public database meant as a resource for research on the immune response to SARS-CoV-2. The samples were drawn from two sources: the first 160 participants of the ongoing ImmuneRACE study, and over 1,000 subjects contributed by 6 global collaborators. The sample metadata nearly always contained a de-identified subject ID, COVID-19 status, age in years and sex. Where HLA class I and class II types were available, the types were taken from metadata supplied by the sample provider, not from assay-based typing. What the authors observed across the whole study: The quantity of clinical and demographic metadata differed by source and by participant and was supplied without curation.

From its cysteine to its phenylalanine, the CDR3 spans 15 amino acids. Only the CDR3 DNA is retained, 45 bases long and in frame from the first base. V loses 8 bases, J loses 4 bases, and the germline ends lie 18 bases apart. CDR1 is given as LGHDT and CDR2 as YNNKEL, both from the germline V gene (reference sequence). One collaborating source in Seattle enrolled patients while the patients were actively infected and followed the patients over time throughout the course of disease. Collaborating institutions collected whole blood in K2EDTA tubes following their own protocols. For TCRbeta analysis, collaborators shipped samples in one of three forms: frozen whole blood, isolated PBMCs, or DNA extracted from either of those sample types. To note about this clone: This clone's antigen is unknown. Qualities for individual bases were not recorded, and no much larger clone is one base off.

TCRbeta CDR3 regions were amplified from genomic DNA using the immunoSEQ Assay, a bias-controlled multiplex PCR. The original methods were these. Within the assay, amplification of reference gene primers was used to estimate how many nucleated cells each sample contained. Sequence reads were collapsed and filtered to measure the absolute abundance of every unique TCRbeta CDR3 rearrangement. For each sample, productive Simpson clonality was calculated as the square root of Simpson's diversity index over productive rearrangements. TCRdb holds this immuneACCESS table with in-frame rearrangements only. Some clones are missing; in checked studies, unresolved V genes explain under half, and the rest has no known cause. V, J and clone size were drawn from that table, and D and trimming were deduced from the DNA. Recorded for this sample are approximately 270,000 clones; roughly four fifths of them occurred a single time. About 15% of the sample belongs to the ten largest clones.

The sample comprised peripheral blood. The chain links TRBV3-1 (or the pseudogene TRBV3-2) with TRBJ1-5; no D gene can be assigned with confidence. The clonotype originates from a person aged 70 to 85 with COVID-19, enrolled during active disease. CDR3 region: CASPPTGMWNQPQHF. At the DNA level, the sequence is TGTGCCAGCCCACCAACGGGTATGTGGAATCAGCCCCAGCATTTT.